What follows are 30 T cell receptor beta chains derived from one specimen sequenced in a study of T cells in Graves' hyperthyroidism and ophthalmopathy. Using RNA transcripts as the source, TCR beta CDR3 regions were amplified. Initially, a first-round RT-PCR of the TCR CDR3 employed the HTBI primer set. TCRdb independently ran MiXCR on the multiplex PCR reads; one entry per CDR3 protein. The sample has hundreds of thousands of distinct CDR3 sequences, roughly 15% seen once. The sample taken for sequencing was blood. These receptors all stem from a woman aged 50 to 65 with Graves' ophthalmopathy.

This clonotype came up many times. The V call is TRBV27, the J call TRBJ2-1; 7 bases are a match to TRBD2. The germline gives CDR1 MNHEY, CDR2 SMNVEV (reference sequence). J gave up 4 bases and V 5 bases, and 8 bases lay outside the gene matches. CDR3 length: 15 residues. The CDR3 loop is CASSELSGMYNEQFF. The DNA for the CDR3 is TGTGCCAGCAGTGAGCTGAGCGGGATGTACAATGAGCAGTTCTTC.

This clonotype was seen many times. The chain recombines TRBV27 with TRBJ2-7; 11 nucleotides line up with TRBD2. The trim removed 8 bases at V and 2 bases at J, leaving 8 bases unmatched. The CDR3 runs 15 residues. Germline lookup yields CDR1 MNHEY and CDR2 SMNVEV (reference sequence). CDR3 sequence (DNA): TGTGCCAGCCGACAGCCGGGACTAGCGGCCTACGAGCAGTACTTC. This translates into CASRQPGLAAYEQYF.

The chain combines TRBV12-3 or TRBV12-4 with TRBJ2-5; TRBD1 matches at 8 bases. V was clipped by 3 bases and J by 4 bases; unmatched bases: 4. The CDR3 length is 14 residues. This CDR3 is CASSFDRGAETQYF. CDR3 sequence (DNA): TGTGCCAGCAGTTTCGACAGGGGCGCAGAGACCCAGTACTTC.

J is TRBJ2-7 and V is TRBV20-1; 12 bases are shared with TRBD2. With 0 bases clipped from V and 1 base from J, the junction kept 4 bases outside the gene matches. The germline V gene has CDR1 DFQATT and CDR2 SNEGSKA (reference sequence). CDR3 size: 16 residues. Here the CDR3 reads CSARDPTSGSSYEQYF. The CDR3 DNA is TGCAGTGCTAGAGATCCGACTAGCGGGAGTTCCTACGAGCAGTACTTC.

This clonotype was detected ten times or more. The V gene is TRBV5-1, the J gene TRBJ2-7; D is perhaps TRBD1 or TRBD2 (5 bases each). The CDR3 has 15 amino acids. Looked up from germline, CDR1 is SGHRS and CDR2 is YFSETQ. The V end lost 4 bases, the J end lost 2 bases, and 16 bases lay between the germline ends. CDR3 in amino acids: CASSDTGTVAYEQYF. The CDR3 DNA reads as TGCGCCAGCAGCGATACCGGGACGGTGGCCTACGAGCAGTACTTC.

This clonotype was observed at least ten times. The chain carries TRBV6-2 or TRBV6-3 and TRBJ2-1; 12 bases line up with TRBD2. Germline CDR1 is MNHEY and CDR2 is SVGEGT. The CDR3 spans 15 residues. With V trimmed by 4 bases and J by 9 bases, 7 bases remained unmatched. CDR3 sequence (DNA): TGTGCCAGCAGTTGGACTAGCGGGAAGGTTGGTGAGCAGTTCTTC. Its protein is CASSWTSGKVGEQFF.

The sample holds many counts of this clonotype. The rearrangement uses TRBV7-2 and TRBJ1-2; TRBD1 aligns across 7 bases. The junction had 11 bases not matched to a gene; V was cut back by 5 bases and J by 8 bases. The V gene's germline CDR1 is SGHTA and CDR2 FQGNSA. This CDR3 has 14 amino acids. Written as DNA, the CDR3 is TGTGCCAGCAGCAAATCGACAGGGACTGTCGGCTACACCTTC. It specifies CASSKSTGTVGYTF.

The sample holds many counts of this clonotype. The rearrangement joins TRBV28 to TRBJ2-1; D might be TRBD1 (5 bases). The CDR3 contains 17 residues. Looked up from germline, CDR1 is MDHEN and CDR2 is SYDVKM. The V gene lost 8 bases and the J gene lost 0 bases, with 20 bases spanning the gap. CDR3 amino acids: CASLRRGGRSSYNEQFF. The CDR3 DNA follows: TGTGCCAGCCTCCGAAGGGGCGGCAGAAGCTCCTACAATGAGCAGTTCTTC.

In this sample, this clonotype turned up a few times. The V and J genes are TRBV19 and TRBJ1-5; D unresolved. CDR3 length equals 13 residues. CDR1 LNHDA and CDR2 SQIVND come from the germline V gene (reference sequence). Trimming pared 3 bases from V and 5 bases from J, leaving 8 bases between. In DNA, the CDR3 is TGTGCCAGTAGTATTTTTGGGGATCAGCCCCAGCATTTT. This translates into CASSIFGDQPQHF. The variable domain in full, completed from reference TRBV19 and TRBJ1-5, reads DGGITQSPKYLFRKEGQNVTLSCEQNLNHDAMYWYRQDPGQGLRLIYYSQIVNDFQKGDIAEGYSVSREKKESFPLTVTSAQKNPTAFYLCASSIFGDQPQHFGDGTRLSIL.

This clonotype was recorded at least ten times. V usage is TRBV7-2 and J usage is TRBJ2-1; D call uncertain. CDR3 length: 15 amino acids. Germline assignment: CDR1 SGHTA and CDR2 FQGNSA. V was clipped by 5 bases and J by 8 bases, with 19 bases between them. CDR3 amino acids: CASSSLNPRRDEQFF. CDR3 DNA sequence: TGTGCCAGCAGCAGCTTAAATCCTAGACGTGATGAGCAGTTCTTC.

As concerns this clonotype: This may come from a read error, since a much larger clone is one base off. The J gene is TRBJ1-5, the V gene TRBV7-9; D not resolved. V was trimmed by 4 bases and J by 0 bases, leaving 13 bases between them. The length of the CDR3 is 16 residues. The germline CDR1 and CDR2 sequences are SEHNR and FQNEAQ (reference sequence). The CDR3: CASSSWAGNSNQPQHF. The CDR3 coding sequence is TGTGCCAGCAGCTCCTGGGCGGGGAATAGCAATCAGCCCCAGCATTTT.

This clonotype was detected many times. CDR3 sequence: CSARLPRSPYEQYF. The DNA of the CDR3 is TGCAGTGCTAGATTACCGAGGTCCCCCTACGAGCAGTACTTC. The chain couples TRBV20-1 to TRBJ2-7; D uncertain. The germline V gene has CDR1 DFQATT and CDR2 SNEGSKA (reference sequence). Trimming pared 2 bases from V and 2 bases from J, leaving 13 bases between. This CDR3 has 14 residues.

This clonotype has a count of ten or more. The chain is built from TRBV5-5 and TRBJ1-3; D unresolved. The V gene's germline CDR1 is SGHKS and CDR2 YYEKEE (reference sequence). V was pared by 4 bases and J by 3 bases, with 8 bases between. The CDR3 is 13 amino acids. This CDR3 reads CASSQIGGNTIYF. The DNA for the CDR3 is TGTGCCAGCAGCCAGATCGGTGGAAACACCATATATTTT.

This clonotype was seen repeatedly, ten times or more. The chain recombines TRBV18 with TRBJ2-1; 7 bases match TRBD2. Per the germline V gene, CDR1 is KGHSH and CDR2 is LQKENI. V lost 2 bases and J lost 0; bases outside the gene matches: 4. The CDR3 is 16 amino acids. The CDR3 spells CASSPSGTNSYNEQFF. The CDR3 region has the DNA TGTGCCAGCTCACCATCCGGGACTAACTCCTACAATGAGCAGTTCTTC.

This chain links TRBV30 with TRBJ1-1; D is uncertain. V shed 2 bases and J shed 7 bases, with 11 bases lying between them. CDR1 and CDR2 (germline): GTSNPN, SVGIG (reference sequence). This CDR3 has 12 residues. CDR3 coding DNA: TGTGCCTGGAGTCCCCCAGCGGATGAAGCTTTCTTT. The encoded protein is CAWSPPADEAFF.

The sample holds many counts of this clonotype. The chain joins TRBV7-3 to TRBJ1-1, with D possibly TRBD1 on 5 matching bases. Germline assignment: CDR1 SGHTA and CDR2 FQGTGA. CDR3 length equals 16 residues. Trimming took off 0 bases at V and 1 base at J, with 12 bases between the two ends. CDR3 nucleotide sequence: TGTGCCAGCAGCTTAACAGGGGCGATACCGAACACTGAAGCTTTCTTT. Amino acids: CASSLTGAIPNTEAFF.

This clonotype turned up a few times. V usage is TRBV30 and J usage is TRBJ2-3; 7 nucleotides align to TRBD2. The junction had 11 bases not matched to a gene; V was cut back by 6 bases and J by 2 bases. CDR1 GTSNPN and CDR2 SVGIG come from the germline V gene (reference sequence). This CDR3 is 15 amino acids long. CDR3: CACQRLASVTDTQYF. CDR3 in DNA: TGTGCCTGCCAAAGACTAGCTTCGGTCACAGATACGCAGTATTTT. Based on the CDR3 plus reference TRBV30 and TRBJ2-3, the full variable domain is SQTIHQWPATLVQPVGSPLSLECTVEGTSNPNLYWYRQAAGRGLQLLFYSVGIGQISSEVPQNLSASRPQDRQFILSSKKLLLSDSGFYLCACQRLASVTDTQYFGPGTRLTVL.

This clonotype was counted at least ten times. The chain links TRBV9 to TRBJ2-3; no reliable D call. There are 15 residues in the CDR3. V lost 0 bases to trimming and J lost 0 bases, with 8 bases between them. CDR1 is SGDLS and CDR2 is YYNGEE in the germline V gene. This CDR3 reads CASSVGDSSTDTQYF. CDR3 coding DNA: TGTGCCAGCAGCGTAGGAGACTCGAGCACAGATACGCAGTATTTT.

The chain employs TRBV19 and TRBJ1-6, with 10 bases lining up with TRBD1. From germline, CDR1 is LNHDA and CDR2 SQIVND (reference sequence). The CDR3 is 15 residues long. Losses at the gene ends were 5 bases for V and 10 bases for J; bases not matched to a gene: 8. The CDR3 DNA is TGTGCCAGTAGTGGACCCGGGACAGGGGTATCACCCCTCCACTTT. Protein product: CASSGPGTGVSPLHF.

This clonotype was picked up many times. V gene TRBV7-2 combines with J gene TRBJ2-7; D ambiguous. The germline CDR1 and CDR2 sequences are SGHTA and FQGNSA. The V and J ends lost 1 base and 4 bases respectively, with 11 bases between them. This CDR3 is built from 14 residues. The CDR3 DNA sequence: TGTGCCAGCAGCTTAGTTCCGAGCATTTACGAGCAGTACTTC. Translated: CASSLVPSIYEQYF.

This clonotype was detected ten times or more. This rearrangement joins TRBV3-1 to TRBJ2-5, with TRBD2 identical over 7 bases. Per germline, CDR1 LGHDT and CDR2 YNNKEL (reference sequence). V trimming: 4 bases; J trimming: 5 bases; junction bases outside the gene matches: 4. The length of the CDR3 is 13 residues. The CDR3 here is CASSPAGRETQYF. Here the CDR3 DNA reads TGTGCCAGCAGCCCCGCCGGGAGGGAGACCCAGTACTTC.

This clonotype was observed at least ten times. The rearrangement links TRBV28 to TRBJ2-7; D may match TRBD1 or TRBD2 (5 bases each). Trimming cost V 5 bases and J 6 bases, with 23 bases left between them. Germline CDR1 reads MDHEN; CDR2 reads SYDVKM. This CDR3 spans 16 amino acids. Written as DNA, the CDR3 is TGTGCCAGCAGTCCCGACAGAAGCGTGACCGCGGGCGAGCAGTACTTC. Protein sequence: CASSPDRSVTAGEQYF.

Ten or more counts support this clonotype. The J gene is TRBJ2-2, the V gene TRBV5-5; 9 bases are shared with TRBD1. This CDR3 spans 18 amino acids. Germline V gene lookup returns CDR1 SGHKS and CDR2 YYEKEE (reference sequence). The V segment lost 3 bases and the J segment 6 bases; nucleotides outside the gene matches: 15. The CDR3 sequence: CASSSTNRDRVVSGELFF. CDR3 DNA sequence: TGTGCCAGCAGCTCAACTAACCGGGACAGGGTGGTGTCCGGGGAGCTGTTTTTT.

This clonotype was recorded at least ten times. DNA for the CDR3: TGTGCCAGCAGCCAAAAAGCGGGAGGTGAGCAGTTCTTC. As protein: CASSQKAGGEQFF. The V and J genes are TRBV14 and TRBJ2-1; 9 nucleotides match TRBD2. With V trimmed by 2 bases and J by 9 bases, 2 bases remained unmatched. Germline lookup yields CDR1 SGHDN and CDR2 FVKESK. The CDR3 has 13 residues.

Comments on this clonotype: This sequence may be a read error, since a much larger clone differs from it by one base. The rearrangement joins TRBV7-2 to TRBJ2-3; TRBD1 is a possible D gene (5 bases). CDR1 is SGHTA, CDR2 FQGNSA, per germline. The CDR3 extends over 15 amino acids. The CDR3 reads CASSLGQRSTDTQCF. The CDR3 DNA reads TGTGCCAGCAGCTTGGGGCAGAGAAGCACAGATACGCAGTGTTTT.

The sample holds many counts of this clonotype. The chain is built from TRBV6-1 and TRBJ2-1; tentatively, D is TRBD2 (7 bases). Trimming took off 7 bases at V and 8 bases at J, with 18 bases between the two ends. Germline CDR1 reads MNHNS; CDR2 reads SASEGT. The CDR3 consists of 14 residues. The CDR3 spells CASKRGGGKYEQFF. The CDR3 bases are TGTGCCAGCAAGAGGGGGGGTGGTAAATATGAGCAGTTCTTC.

This clonotype was found a few times. The chain employs TRBV20-1 and TRBJ1-4; 7 positions match TRBD1. V was pared by 4 bases and J by 0 bases, with 11 bases of the junction left unmatched. Germline assignment: CDR1 DFQATT and CDR2 SNEGSKA (reference sequence). The CDR3 contains 17 residues. CDR3 nucleotide sequence: TGCAGTGCTACAAAACAGGGGAGTTGGGCAACTAATGAAAAACTGTTTTTT. The encoded protein is CSATKQGSWATNEKLFF.

This clonotype has just a few counts. The rearrangement joins TRBV29-1 to TRBJ2-7; maybe TRBD2 (5 bases). The V and J ends lost 4 bases and 6 bases respectively, with 16 bases between them. The CDR3 spans 13 residues. The V gene's germline CDR1 is SQVTM and CDR2 ANQGSEA. CDR3 bases: TGCAGCGTTGGAGGGAGATCGACTACCGAGCAGTACTTC. It yields the protein CSVGGRSTTEQYF.

This clonotype came up many times. The rearrangement joins TRBV2 to TRBJ2-5, with 9 positions matching TRBD2. Per germline, CDR1 SNHLY and CDR2 FYNNEI. V trimming: 4 bases; J trimming: 2 bases; junction bases outside the gene matches: 5. CDR3 length equals 15 residues. As DNA, the CDR3 is TGTGCCAGCAGTGTTCTAGCGGGAAGTCAAGAGACCCAGTACTTC. Its translation is CASSVLAGSQETQYF.

V and J are TRBV6-2 or TRBV6-3 and TRBJ1-5; D call uncertain. Trimming left V 6 bases short and J 7 bases short, with 13 bases between. This CDR3 contains 13 residues. Germline V gene sequence: CDR1 MNHEY, CDR2 SVGEGT. CDR3 in DNA: TGTGCCAGCAGGACCGGGAACACCCAGCCCCAGCATTTT. Translating it yields CASRTGNTQPQHF.